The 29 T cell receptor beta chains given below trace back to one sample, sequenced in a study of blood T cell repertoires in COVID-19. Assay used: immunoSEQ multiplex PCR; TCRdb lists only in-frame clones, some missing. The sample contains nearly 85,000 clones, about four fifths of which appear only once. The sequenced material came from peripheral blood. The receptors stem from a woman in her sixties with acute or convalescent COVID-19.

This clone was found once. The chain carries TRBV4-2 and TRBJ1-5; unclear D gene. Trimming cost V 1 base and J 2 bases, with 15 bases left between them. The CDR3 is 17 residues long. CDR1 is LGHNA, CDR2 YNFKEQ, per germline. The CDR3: CASSQVAGSGRNQPQHF. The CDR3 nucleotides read TGTGCCAGCAGCCAAGTCGCGGGGAGTGGGCGCAATCAGCCCCAGCATTTT.

The CDR3 spells CASSQWCPDRSSGANVLTF. The CDR3 nucleotides read TGTGCCAGCAGCCAATGGTGTCCGGATCGGAGCTCTGGGGCCAACGTCCTGACTTTC. The chain employs TRBV16 and TRBJ2-6, with D unresolved. Trimming cost V 1 base and J 0 bases, with 16 bases left between them. In germline, CDR1 is KGHSY, CDR2 FQNENV. The CDR3 contains 19 residues.

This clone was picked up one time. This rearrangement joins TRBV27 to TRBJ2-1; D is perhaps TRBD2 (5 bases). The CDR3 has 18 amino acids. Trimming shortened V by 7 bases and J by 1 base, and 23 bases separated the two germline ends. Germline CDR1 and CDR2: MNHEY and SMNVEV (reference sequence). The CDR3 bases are TGTGCCAGCACAGCAACCCGGGGTCCGTCCGGGTCCTACAATGAGCAGTTCTTC. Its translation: CASTATRGPSGSYNEQFF.

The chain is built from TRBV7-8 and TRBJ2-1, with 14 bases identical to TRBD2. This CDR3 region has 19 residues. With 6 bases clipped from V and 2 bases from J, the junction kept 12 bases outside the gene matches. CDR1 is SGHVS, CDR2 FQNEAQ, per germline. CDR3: CASRSLGTSGSYAYNEQFF. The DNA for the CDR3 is TGTGCCAGCAGGAGTCTTGGGACTAGCGGGAGTTATGCCTACAATGAGCAGTTCTTC.

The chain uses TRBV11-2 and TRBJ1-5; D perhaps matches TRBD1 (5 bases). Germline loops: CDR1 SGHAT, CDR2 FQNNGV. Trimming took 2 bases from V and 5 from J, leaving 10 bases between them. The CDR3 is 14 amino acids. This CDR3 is CASSLLPRDQPQHF. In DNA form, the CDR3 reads TGTGCCAGCAGCTTACTCCCCAGGGATCAGCCCCAGCATTTT.

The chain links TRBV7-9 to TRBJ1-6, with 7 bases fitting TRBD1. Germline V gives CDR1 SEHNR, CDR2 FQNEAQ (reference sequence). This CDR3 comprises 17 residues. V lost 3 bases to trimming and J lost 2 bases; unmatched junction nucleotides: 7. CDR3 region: CASSFEKDRTYNSPLHF. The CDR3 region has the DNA TGTGCCAGCAGCTTTGAGAAGGACAGGACCTATAATTCACCCCTCCACTTT.

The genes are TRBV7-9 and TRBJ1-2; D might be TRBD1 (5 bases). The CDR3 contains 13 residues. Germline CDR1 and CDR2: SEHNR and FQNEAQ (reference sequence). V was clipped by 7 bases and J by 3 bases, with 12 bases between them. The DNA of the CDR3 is TGTGCCAGCACCCCCCCGGGGGACTATGGCTACACCTTC. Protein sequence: CASTPPGDYGYTF.

CDR3 nucleotide sequence: TGTGCCAGCAGCCCGGACAGGGGTCTCTATGGCTACACCTTC. Translation: CASSPDRGLYGYTF. This chain links TRBV5-6 with TRBJ1-2; the match to TRBD1 covers 9 bases. The V segment lost 4 bases and the J segment 4 bases; nucleotides outside the gene matches: 5. Germline CDR1 and CDR2: SGHDT and YYEEEE. The CDR3 covers 14 residues.

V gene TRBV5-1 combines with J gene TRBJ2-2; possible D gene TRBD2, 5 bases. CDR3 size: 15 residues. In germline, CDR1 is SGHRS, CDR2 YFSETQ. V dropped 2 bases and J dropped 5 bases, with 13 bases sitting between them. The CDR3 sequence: CASSFLSRETGELFF. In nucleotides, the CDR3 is TGCGCCAGCAGCTTTTTGAGTAGGGAGACCGGGGAGCTGTTTTTT.

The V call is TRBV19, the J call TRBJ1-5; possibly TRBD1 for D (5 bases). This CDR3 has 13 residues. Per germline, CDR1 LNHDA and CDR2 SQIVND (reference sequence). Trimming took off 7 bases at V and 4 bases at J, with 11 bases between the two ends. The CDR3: CASTLGPNQPQHF. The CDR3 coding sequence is TGTGCCAGTACCCTGGGGCCAAATCAGCCCCAGCATTTT.

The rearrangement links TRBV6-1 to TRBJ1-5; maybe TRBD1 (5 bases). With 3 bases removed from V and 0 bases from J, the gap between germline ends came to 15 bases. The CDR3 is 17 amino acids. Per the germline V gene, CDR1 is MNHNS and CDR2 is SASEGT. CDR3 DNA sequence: TGTGCCAGCAGTGACAGGCAGGGTGGGTATAGCAATCAGCCCCAGCATTTT. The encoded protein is CASSDRQGGYSNQPQHF.

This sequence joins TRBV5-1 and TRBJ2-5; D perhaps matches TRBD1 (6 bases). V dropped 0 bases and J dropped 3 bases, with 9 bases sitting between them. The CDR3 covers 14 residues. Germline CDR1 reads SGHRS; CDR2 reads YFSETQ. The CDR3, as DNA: TGCGCCAGCAGCTTGGGGACAGCCGAAGAGACCCAGTACTTC. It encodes CASSLGTAEETQYF.

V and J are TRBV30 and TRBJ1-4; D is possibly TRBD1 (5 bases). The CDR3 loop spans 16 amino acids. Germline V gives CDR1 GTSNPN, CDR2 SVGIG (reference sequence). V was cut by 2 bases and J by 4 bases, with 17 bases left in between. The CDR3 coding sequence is TGTGCCTGGAGTCCGCTTTTGGGGCCCTATAATGAAAAACTGTTTTTT. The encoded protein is CAWSPLLGPYNEKLFF.

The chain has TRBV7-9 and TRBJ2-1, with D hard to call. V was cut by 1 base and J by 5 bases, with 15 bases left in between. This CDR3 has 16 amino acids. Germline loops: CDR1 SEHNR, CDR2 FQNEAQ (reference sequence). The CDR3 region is CASSLGLGGSDNEQFF. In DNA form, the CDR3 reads TGTGCCAGCAGCTTAGGACTTGGTGGCAGTGACAATGAGCAGTTCTTC.

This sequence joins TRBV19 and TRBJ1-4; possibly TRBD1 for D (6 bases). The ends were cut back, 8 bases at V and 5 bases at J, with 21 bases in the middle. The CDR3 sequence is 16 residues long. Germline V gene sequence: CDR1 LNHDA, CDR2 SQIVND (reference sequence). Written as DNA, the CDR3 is TGTGCCAGTCGGAGAGCAGGGGAAAGGGCGAATGAAAAACTGTTTTTT. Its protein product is CASRRAGERANEKLFF.

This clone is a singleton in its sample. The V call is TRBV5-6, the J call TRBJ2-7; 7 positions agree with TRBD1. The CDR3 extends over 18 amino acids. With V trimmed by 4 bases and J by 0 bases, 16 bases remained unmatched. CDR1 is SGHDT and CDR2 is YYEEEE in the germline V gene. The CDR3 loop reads CASSLSFTGQAHSYEQYF. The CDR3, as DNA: TGTGCCAGCAGCCTTAGCTTTACAGGACAGGCCCACTCCTACGAGCAGTACTTC.

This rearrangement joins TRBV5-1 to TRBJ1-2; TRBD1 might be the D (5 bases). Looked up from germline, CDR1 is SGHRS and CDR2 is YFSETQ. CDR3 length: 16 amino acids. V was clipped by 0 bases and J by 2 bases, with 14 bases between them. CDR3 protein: CASSLDTGTQNYGYTF. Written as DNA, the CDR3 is TGCGCCAGCAGCTTGGACACAGGAACCCAAAACTATGGCTACACCTTC. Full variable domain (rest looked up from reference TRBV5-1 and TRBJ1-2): KAGVTQTPRYLIKTRGQQVTLSCSPISGHRSVSWYQQTPGQGLQFLFEYFSETQRNKGNFPGRFSGRQFSNSRSEMNVSTLELGDSALYLCASSLDTGTQNYGYTFGSGTRLTVV.

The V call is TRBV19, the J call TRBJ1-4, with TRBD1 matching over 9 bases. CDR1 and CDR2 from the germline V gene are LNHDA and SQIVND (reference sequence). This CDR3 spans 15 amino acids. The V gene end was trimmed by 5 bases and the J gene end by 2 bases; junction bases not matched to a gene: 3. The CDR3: CASSRQGVTNEKLFF. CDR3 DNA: TGTGCCAGTAGTCGACAGGGGGTGACTAATGAAAAACTGTTTTTT.

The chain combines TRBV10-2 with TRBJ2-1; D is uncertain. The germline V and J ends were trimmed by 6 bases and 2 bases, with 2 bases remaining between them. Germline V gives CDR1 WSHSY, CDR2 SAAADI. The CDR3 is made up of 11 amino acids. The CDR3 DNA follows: TGCGCCAGCAGCGCCTACAATGAGCAGTTCTTC. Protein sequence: CASSAYNEQFF.

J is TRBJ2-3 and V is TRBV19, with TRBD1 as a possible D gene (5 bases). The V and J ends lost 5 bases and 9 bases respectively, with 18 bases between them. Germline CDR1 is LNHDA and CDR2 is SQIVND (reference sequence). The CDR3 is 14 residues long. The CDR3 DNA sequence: TGTGCCAGTAGTCCAACGACAGTCCCAGGGACGCAGTATTTT. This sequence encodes CASSPTTVPGTQYF.

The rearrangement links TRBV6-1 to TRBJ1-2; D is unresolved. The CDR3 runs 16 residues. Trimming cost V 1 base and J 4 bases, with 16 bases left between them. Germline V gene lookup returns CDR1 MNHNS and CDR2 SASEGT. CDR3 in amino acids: CASSEGEVRTGYGYTF. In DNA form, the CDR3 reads TGTGCCAGCAGTGAAGGAGAGGTCAGGACTGGCTATGGCTACACCTTC.

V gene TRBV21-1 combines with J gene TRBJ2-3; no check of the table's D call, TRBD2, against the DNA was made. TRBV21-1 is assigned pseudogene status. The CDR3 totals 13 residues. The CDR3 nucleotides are TGTGCCAGCAGCAAAGAGAGTCTGGATACGCAGTATTTT. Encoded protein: CASSKESLDTQYF.

The CDR3 reads CASSFTGGNSPLHF. The DNA of the CDR3 is TGTGCCAGCAGCTTCACAGGGGGGAATTCACCCCTCCACTTT. The chain links TRBV7-3 to TRBJ1-6, with 8 bases identical to TRBD1. V was pared by 3 bases and J by 7 bases, with 2 bases of the junction left unmatched. This CDR3 contains 14 residues. Germline V gives CDR1 SGHTA, CDR2 FQGTGA.

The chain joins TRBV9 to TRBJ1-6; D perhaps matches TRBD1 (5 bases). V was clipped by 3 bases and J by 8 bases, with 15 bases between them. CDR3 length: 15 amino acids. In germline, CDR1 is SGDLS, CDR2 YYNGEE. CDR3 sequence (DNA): TGTGCCAGCAGCGGGTCGGGGGAGGTCGATTCACCCCTCCACTTT. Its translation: CASSGSGEVDSPLHF.

In DNA, the CDR3 is TGTGCCAGCTCACCTGCCCCGACAGGGACTCAGCCCCAGCATTTT. It is translated as CASSPAPTGTQPQHF. This rearrangement joins TRBV18 to TRBJ1-5; 7 bases match TRBD1. The CDR3 covers 15 residues. Trimming cost V 3 bases and J 6 bases; bases outside gene matches: 8. Germline loops: CDR1 KGHSH, CDR2 LQKENI. The entire variable domain, with the rest obtained from reference TRBV18 and TRBJ1-5, is as follows: NAGVMQNPRHLVRRRGQEARLRCSPMKGHSHVYWYRQLPEEGLKFMVYLQKENIIDESGMPKERFSAEFPKEGPSILRIQQVVRGDSAAYFCASSPAPTGTQPQHFGDGTRLSIL.

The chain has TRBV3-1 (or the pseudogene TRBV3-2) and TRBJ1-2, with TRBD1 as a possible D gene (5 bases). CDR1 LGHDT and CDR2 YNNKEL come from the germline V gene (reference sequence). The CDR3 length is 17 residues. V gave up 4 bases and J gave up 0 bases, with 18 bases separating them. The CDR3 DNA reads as TGTGCCAGCAGCCGACTGACAGTCACCAGAGCTAACTATGGCTACACCTTC. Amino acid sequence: CASSRLTVTRANYGYTF.

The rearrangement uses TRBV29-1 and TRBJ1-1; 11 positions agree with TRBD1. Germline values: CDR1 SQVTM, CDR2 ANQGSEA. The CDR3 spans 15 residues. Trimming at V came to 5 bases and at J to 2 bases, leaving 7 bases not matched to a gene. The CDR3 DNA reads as TGCAGCGTTTCCCTGGGGACAGGGGGTAACACTGAAGCTTTCTTT. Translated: CSVSLGTGGNTEAFF.

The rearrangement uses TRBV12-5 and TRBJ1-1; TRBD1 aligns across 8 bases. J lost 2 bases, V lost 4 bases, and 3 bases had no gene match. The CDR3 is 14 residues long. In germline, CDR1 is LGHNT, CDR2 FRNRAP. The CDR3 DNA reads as TGTGCTAGTGGTTCTGGGACAGGCAACACTGAAGCTTTCTTT. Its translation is CASGSGTGNTEAFF.

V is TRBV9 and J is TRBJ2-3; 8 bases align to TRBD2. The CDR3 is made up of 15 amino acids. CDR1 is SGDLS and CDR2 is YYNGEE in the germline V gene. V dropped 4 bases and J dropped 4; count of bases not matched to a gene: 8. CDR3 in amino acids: CASSISGRGADTQYF. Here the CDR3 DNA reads TGTGCCAGCAGCATAAGCGGGAGAGGCGCAGATACGCAGTATTTT.